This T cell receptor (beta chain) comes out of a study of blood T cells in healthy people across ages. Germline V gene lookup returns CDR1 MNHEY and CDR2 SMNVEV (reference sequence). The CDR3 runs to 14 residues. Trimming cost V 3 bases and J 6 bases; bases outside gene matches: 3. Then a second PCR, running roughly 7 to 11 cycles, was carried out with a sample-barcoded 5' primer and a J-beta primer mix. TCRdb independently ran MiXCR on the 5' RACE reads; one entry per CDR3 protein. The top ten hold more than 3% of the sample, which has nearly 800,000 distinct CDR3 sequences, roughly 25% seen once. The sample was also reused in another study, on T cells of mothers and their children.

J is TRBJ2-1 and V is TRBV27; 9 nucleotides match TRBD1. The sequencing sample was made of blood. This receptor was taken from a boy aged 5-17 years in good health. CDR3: CASSFTGGSNEQFF. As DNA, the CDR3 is TGTGCCAGCAGTTTCACAGGGGGCTCCAATGAGCAGTTCTTC.